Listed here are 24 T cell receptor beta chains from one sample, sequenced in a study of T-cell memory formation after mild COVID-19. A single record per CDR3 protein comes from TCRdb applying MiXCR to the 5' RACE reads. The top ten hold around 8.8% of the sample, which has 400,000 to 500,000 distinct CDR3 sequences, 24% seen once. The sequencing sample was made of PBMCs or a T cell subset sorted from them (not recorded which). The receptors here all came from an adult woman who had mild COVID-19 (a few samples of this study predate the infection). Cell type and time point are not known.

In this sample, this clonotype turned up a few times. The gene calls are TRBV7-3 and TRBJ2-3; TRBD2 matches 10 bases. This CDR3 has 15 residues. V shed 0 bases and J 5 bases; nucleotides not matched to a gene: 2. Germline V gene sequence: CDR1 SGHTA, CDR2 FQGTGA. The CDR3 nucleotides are TGTGCCAGCAGCTTAACGGGACTAGCGTTAGATACGCAGTATTTT. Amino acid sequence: CASSLTGLALDTQYF.

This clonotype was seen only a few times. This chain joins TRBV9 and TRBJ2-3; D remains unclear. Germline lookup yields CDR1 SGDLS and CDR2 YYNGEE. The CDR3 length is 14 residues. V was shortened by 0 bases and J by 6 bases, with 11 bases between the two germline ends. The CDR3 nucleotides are TGTGCCAGCAGCGTAGACAGTGCTGGGGATACGCAGTATTTT. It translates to CASSVDSAGDTQYF.

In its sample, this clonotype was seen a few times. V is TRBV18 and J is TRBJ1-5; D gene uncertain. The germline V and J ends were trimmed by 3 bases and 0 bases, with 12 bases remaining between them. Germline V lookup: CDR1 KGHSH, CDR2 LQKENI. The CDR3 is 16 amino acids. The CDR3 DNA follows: TGTGCCAGCTCACCGGGCGAAGGGCGTAGCAATCAGCCCCAGCATTTT. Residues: CASSPGEGRSNQPQHF.

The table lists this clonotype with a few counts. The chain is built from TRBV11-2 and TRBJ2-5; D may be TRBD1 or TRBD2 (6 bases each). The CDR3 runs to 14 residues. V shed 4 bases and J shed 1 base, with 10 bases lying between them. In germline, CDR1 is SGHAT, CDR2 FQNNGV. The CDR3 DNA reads TGTGCCAGCAGCTCAACGGGGGCCCAAGAGACCCAGTACTTC. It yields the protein CASSSTGAQETQYF.

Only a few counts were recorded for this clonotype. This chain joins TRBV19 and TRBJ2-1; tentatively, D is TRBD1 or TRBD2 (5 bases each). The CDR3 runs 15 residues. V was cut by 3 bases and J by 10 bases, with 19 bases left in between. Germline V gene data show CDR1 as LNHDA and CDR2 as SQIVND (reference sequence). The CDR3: CASSIGSGTSTEQFF. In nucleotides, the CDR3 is TGTGCCAGTAGTATCGGCTCCGGGACCTCAACGGAGCAGTTCTTC. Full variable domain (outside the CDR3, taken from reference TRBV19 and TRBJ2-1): DGGITQSPKYLFRKEGQNVTLSCEQNLNHDAMYWYRQDPGQGLRLIYYSQIVNDFQKGDIAEGYSVSREKKESFPLTVTSAQKNPTAFYLCASSIGSGTSTEQFFGPGTRLTVL.

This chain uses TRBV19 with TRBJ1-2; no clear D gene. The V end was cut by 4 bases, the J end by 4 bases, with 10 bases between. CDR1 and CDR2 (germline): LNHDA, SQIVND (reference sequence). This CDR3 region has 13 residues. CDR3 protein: CASSTAIFYGYTF. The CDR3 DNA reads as TGTGCCAGTAGTACGGCTATCTTCTATGGCTACACCTTC.

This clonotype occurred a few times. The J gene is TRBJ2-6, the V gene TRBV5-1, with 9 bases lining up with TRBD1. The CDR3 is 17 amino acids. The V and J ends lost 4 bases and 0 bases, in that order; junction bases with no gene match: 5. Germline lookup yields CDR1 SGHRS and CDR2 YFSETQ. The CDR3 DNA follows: TGCGCCAGCAGCATGGGACAGGGAATCTCTGGGGCCAACGTCCTGACTTTC. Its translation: CASSMGQGISGANVLTF.

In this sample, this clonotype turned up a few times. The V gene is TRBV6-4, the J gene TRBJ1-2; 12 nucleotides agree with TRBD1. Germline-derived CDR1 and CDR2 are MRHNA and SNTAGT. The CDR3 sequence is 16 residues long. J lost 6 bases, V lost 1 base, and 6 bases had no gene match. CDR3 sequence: CASSDYGTGGRDGYTF. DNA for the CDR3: TGTGCCAGCAGTGACTACGGGACAGGGGGCCGGGATGGCTACACCTTC.

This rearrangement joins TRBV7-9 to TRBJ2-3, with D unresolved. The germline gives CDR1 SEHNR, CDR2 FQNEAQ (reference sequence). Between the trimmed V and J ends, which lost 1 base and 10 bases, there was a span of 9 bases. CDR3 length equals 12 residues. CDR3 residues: CASSLDPRAQYF. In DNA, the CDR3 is TGTGCCAGCAGCTTAGACCCTCGAGCGCAGTATTTT.

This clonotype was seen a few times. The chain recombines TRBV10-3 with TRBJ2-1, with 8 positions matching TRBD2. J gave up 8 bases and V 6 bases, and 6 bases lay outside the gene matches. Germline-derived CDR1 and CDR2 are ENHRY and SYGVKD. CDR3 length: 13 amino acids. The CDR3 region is CAIRPGLVDEQFF. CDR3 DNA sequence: TGTGCCATCAGGCCGGGACTAGTCGATGAGCAGTTCTTC.

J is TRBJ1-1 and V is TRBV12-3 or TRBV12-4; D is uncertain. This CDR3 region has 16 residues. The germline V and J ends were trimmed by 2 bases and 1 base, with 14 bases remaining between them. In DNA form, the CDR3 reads TGTGCCAGCAGTTTAACGGGCAGGTTCCAGAACACTGAAGCTTTCTTT. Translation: CASSLTGRFQNTEAFF.

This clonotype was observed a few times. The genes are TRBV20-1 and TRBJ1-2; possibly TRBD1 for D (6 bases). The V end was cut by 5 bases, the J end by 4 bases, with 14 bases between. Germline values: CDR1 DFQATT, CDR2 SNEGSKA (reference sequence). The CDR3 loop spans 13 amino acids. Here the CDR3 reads CSAPRQDGYGYTF. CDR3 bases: TGCAGTGCTCCCCGACAGGACGGCTATGGCTACACCTTC.

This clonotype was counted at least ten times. The CDR3 DNA sequence: TGTGCCAGCTCACCACGTTTCCAAGAGACCCAGTACTTC. Encoded protein: CASSPRFQETQYF. The chain is built from TRBV18 and TRBJ2-5; D is undetermined. The germline CDR1 and CDR2 sequences are KGHSH and LQKENI. The CDR3 is 13 residues long. Trimming removed 1 base from V and 1 base from J, with 4 bases in between.

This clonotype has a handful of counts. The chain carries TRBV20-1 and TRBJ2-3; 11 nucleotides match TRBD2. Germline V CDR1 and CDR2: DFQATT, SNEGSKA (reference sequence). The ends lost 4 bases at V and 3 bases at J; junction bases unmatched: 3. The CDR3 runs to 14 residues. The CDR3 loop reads CSATRTSGTDTQYF. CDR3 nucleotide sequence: TGCAGTGCTACCCGGACTAGCGGGACAGATACGCAGTATTTT.

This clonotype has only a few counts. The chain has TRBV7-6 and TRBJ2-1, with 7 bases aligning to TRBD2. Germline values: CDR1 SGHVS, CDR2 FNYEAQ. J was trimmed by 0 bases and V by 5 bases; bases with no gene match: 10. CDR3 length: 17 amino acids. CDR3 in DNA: TGTGCCAGCAGCACCCTCGGCCGCGGGAGCTCCTACAATGAGCAGTTCTTC. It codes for CASSTLGRGSSYNEQFF. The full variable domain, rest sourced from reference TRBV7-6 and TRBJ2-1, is GAGVSQSPRYKVTKRGQDVALRCDPISGHVSLYWYRQALGQGPEFLTYFNYEAQQDKSGLPNDRFSAERPEGSISTLTIQRTEQRDSAMYRCASSTLGRGSSYNEQFFGPGTRLTVL.

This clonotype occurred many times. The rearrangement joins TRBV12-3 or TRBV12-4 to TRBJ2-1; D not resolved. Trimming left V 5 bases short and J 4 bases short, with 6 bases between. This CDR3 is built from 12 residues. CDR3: CASSPGYNEQFF. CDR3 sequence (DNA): TGTGCCAGCAGTCCGGGTTACAATGAGCAGTTCTTC.

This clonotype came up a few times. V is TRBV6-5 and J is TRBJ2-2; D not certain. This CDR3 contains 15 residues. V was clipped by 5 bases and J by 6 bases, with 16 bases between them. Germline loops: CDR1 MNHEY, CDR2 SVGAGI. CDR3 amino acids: CASSRALPSSGELFF. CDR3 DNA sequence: TGTGCCAGCAGTCGAGCTCTCCCCTCCTCCGGGGAGCTGTTTTTT.

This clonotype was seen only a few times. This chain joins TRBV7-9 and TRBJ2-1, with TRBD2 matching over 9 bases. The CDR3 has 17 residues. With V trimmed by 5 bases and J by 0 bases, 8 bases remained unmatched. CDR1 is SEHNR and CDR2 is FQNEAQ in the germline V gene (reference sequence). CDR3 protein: CASSPRQAGGSYNEQFF. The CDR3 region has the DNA TGTGCCAGCAGCCCCCGACAAGCGGGAGGCTCCTACAATGAGCAGTTCTTC.

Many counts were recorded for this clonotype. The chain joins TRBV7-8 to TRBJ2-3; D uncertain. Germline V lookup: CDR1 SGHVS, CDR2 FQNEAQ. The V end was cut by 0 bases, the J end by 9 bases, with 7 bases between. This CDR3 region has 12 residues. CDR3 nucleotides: TGTGCCAGCAGCTTAGCGCACTACACGCAGTATTTT. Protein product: CASSLAHYTQYF.

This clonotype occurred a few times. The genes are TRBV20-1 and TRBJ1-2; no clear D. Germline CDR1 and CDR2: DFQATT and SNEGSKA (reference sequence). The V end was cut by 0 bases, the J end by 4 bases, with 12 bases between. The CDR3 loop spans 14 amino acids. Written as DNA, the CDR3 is TGCAGTGCTAGAGATCCGGCGGGGATCTATGGCTACACCTTC. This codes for CSARDPAGIYGYTF.

The CDR3 DNA reads TGTGCCAGCAGCCACCCCCGACAGGGGCACCAAGAGACCCAGTACTTC. Translated, it gives CASSHPRQGHQETQYF. The chain has TRBV3-1 and TRBJ2-5; 8 bases agree with TRBD1. The J segment lost 0 bases and the V segment lost 3 bases, leaving 6 bases of the junction unmatched. Germline V gene sequence: CDR1 LGHDT, CDR2 YNNKEL (reference sequence). CDR3 length: 16 residues.

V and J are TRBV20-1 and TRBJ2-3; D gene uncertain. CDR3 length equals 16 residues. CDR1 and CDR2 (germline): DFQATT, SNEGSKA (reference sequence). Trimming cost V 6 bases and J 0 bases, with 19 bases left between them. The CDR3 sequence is CSAARPLELSTDTQYF. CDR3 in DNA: TGCAGTGCGGCCAGGCCTCTAGAGCTAAGCACAGATACGCAGTATTTT.

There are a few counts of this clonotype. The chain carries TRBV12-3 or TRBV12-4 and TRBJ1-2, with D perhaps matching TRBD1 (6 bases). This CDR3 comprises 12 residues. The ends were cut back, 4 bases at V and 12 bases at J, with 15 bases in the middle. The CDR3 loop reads CASSSGHPQHTF. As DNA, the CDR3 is TGTGCCAGCAGTTCGGGACACCCCCAGCACACCTTC.

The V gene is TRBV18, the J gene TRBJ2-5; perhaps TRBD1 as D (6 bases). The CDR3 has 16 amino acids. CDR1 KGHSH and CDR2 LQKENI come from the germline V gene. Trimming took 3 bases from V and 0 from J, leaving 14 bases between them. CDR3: CASSPGAGKYQETQYF. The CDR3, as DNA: TGTGCCAGCTCACCGGGGGCAGGGAAGTACCAAGAGACCCAGTACTTC.